Listed below are T cell receptor beta chains from one sample, sequenced in a study of shared clonotypes between healthy human individuals. Clones were sequenced by immunoSEQ multiplex PCR, and TCRdb holds only the in-frame ones, with some missing. The table lists 2 million to 3 million clones, just over 90% of them singletons. The sample consisted of naive CD4+ T cells sorted from blood. Every receptor here comes from a man aged 18 to 30 in good health. Each CDR3 is given with its conserved first and last residue. D genes are given only for firm matches. Part of the rows lack a size; the others show once, few, many or a class for expanded clones.

j_call | d_call | v_call | clone_size | cdr3_nt | cdr3_aa
TRBJ1-5 | TRBD1 | TRBV28 | . | TGTGCCAACTGGACAGGGTATAATCAAGAGCCCCAGCATTTT | CANWTGYNQEPQHF
TRBJ1-6 | . | TRBV5-1 | . | TGCGCCAGCCACTCCGAGGGGGGCCCTAATTCACCCCTCCACTTT | CASHSEGGPNSPLHF
TRBJ1-4 | . | TRBV7-9 | . | TGTGCCAGCAGCTTAGGAGGGGTAAAGGAAAAACTGTTTTTT | CASSLGGVKEKLFF
TRBJ1-1 | TRBD1 | TRBV5-1 | . | TGCGCCAGCAGCCCACAGGGGACTTATGAAGCTTTCTTT | CASSPQGTYEAFF
TRBJ1-1 | TRBD1 | TRBV4-1 | . | TGCGCCAGCAGCCTCGGGACAGGGGGCCCAAGGGACACTGAAGCTTTCTTT | CASSLGTGGPRDTEAFF
TRBJ1-5 | TRBD1 | TRBV28 | . | TGTGCCAGCAGTTCACTCAGGGGGATGGATCAGCCCCAGCATTTT | CASSSLRGMDQPQHF
TRBJ1-6 | TRBD1 | TRBV27 | . | TGTGCCAGCAGTTTAGGGACAGGGGATCGATCACCCCTCCACTTT | CASSLGTGDRSPLHF
TRBJ2-7 | . | TRBV11-2 | . | TGTGCCAGCAGCCAGGAAGTGGCCGTCTTATCCTACGAGCAGTACTTC | CASSQEVAVLSYEQYF
TRBJ2-6 | TRBD2 | TRBV9 | once | TGTGCCAGCAGCCCCACTACTAGCGGGGGGGCCCTTGGGGCCAACGTCCTGACTTTC | CASSPTTSGGALGANVLTF
TRBJ2-7 | TRBD1 | TRBV28 | . | TGTGCCAGCAGCGTAAGGGGGACAGGGTTCTTGGGATCCTACGAGCAGTACTTC | CASSVRGTGFLGSYEQYF
TRBJ1-5 | . | TRBV19 | . | TGTGCCAGTAGTATAAGGGGGATTAGCAATCAGCCCCAGCATTTT | CASSIRGISNQPQHF
TRBJ2-7 | . | TRBV7-9 | . | TGTGCCAGCAGCCCGGGACTCGCAGGCTACGAGCAGTACTTC | CASSPGLAGYEQYF
TRBJ1-1 | . | TRBV18 | . | TGTGCCAGCTCACCACCGGGGAGGAGGGACACTGAAGCTTTCTTT | CASSPPGRRDTEAFF
TRBJ1-1 | . | TRBV28 | . | TGTGCCAGCAGTCTCAGACGAGGATACACTGAAGCTTTCTTT | CASSLRRGYTEAFF
TRBJ2-7 | TRBD2 | TRBV10-2 | . | TGCGCCATCTACGATAATCCGGGACTAGCGGGATCTTGCTCCGGGCAGTACTTC | CAIYDNPGLAGSCSGQYF
TRBJ2-4 | TRBD1 | TRBV6-1 | . | TGTGCCAGCAGTGAACACGGTGGAGGACAGGGGACATTAGCCAAAAACATTCAGTACTTC | CASSEHGGGQGTLAKNIQYF
TRBJ1-4 | . | TRBV6-1 | . | TGTGCCAGCAGTGAAACAACAGCAACTAATGAAAAACTGTTTTTT | CASSETTATNEKLFF
TRBJ2-1 | . | TRBV10-3 | . | TGTGCCATCAGTGAGAATAACCGCCACAATGAGCAGTTCTTC | CAISENNRHNEQFF
TRBJ1-6 | . | TRBV30 | . | TGTGCCTGGACCCCCTGGGTTGCTGATTATAATTCACCCCTCCACTTT | CAWTPWVADYNSPLHF
TRBJ1-3 | . | TRBV28 | . | TGTGCCAGCAGTCTGATCGGGTCTGTCGAAACCATATATTTT | CASSLIGSVETIYF
TRBJ2-7 | . | TRBV2 | . | TGTGCCAGCAGCACCGGACAGACCTACGAGCAGTACTTC | CASSTGQTYEQYF
TRBJ2-1 | TRBD2 | TRBV27 | . | TGTGCCAGCGGACTAGGAGAATATGAGCAGTTCTTC | CASGLGEYEQFF
TRBJ2-5 | . | TRBV18 | . | TGTGCCAGCTCACCACCAGGGTCCCTCTTAACCCAGTACTTC | CASSPPGSLLTQYF
TRBJ2-7 | . | TRBV11-2 | . | TGTGCCAGCAGCTCACCTTCGTTAAGCTCCTACGAGCAGTACTTC | CASSSPSLSSYEQYF